The 22 T cell receptor beta chains presented below share a single source sample, sequenced in a study of OX40 agonist ivuxolimab in advanced cancers. Libraries were prepared by immunoSEQ multiplex PCR; TCRdb keeps only in-frame clonotypes and omits some of them. Among about 46,000 clones, approximately 85% were seen once, and the ten largest hold around 58%. Sequencing was performed on CD4+ or CD8+ T cells sorted from blood, taken in a trial of the OX40 agonist ivuxolimab. Receptors originate from an adult with an advanced solid tumor such as melanoma, head and neck, liver or kidney cancer.

This chain joins TRBV11-2 and TRBJ2-1; TRBD2 aligns across 12 bases. V trimming: 1 base; J trimming: 7 bases; junction bases outside the gene matches: 5. CDR1 and CDR2 from the germline V gene are SGHAT and FQNNGV. The CDR3 has 16 residues. As DNA, the CDR3 is TGTGCCAGCAGCTTAGGGGGGCTAGCGGGAGGGAATGAGCAGTTCTTC. Translating gives CASSLGGLAGGNEQFF.

The chain links TRBV2 to TRBJ2-5; TRBD2 is a possible D gene (6 bases). V was cut by 5 bases and J by 5 bases, with 15 bases left in between. Germline CDR1 is SNHLY and CDR2 is FYNNEI. This CDR3 comprises 14 residues. The CDR3 coding sequence is TGTGCCAGCAGTCCGGGTGTGGGGAGGGAGACCCAGTACTTC. Its protein product is CASSPGVGRETQYF.

This rearrangement joins TRBV5-4 to TRBJ2-1, with 10 bases lining up with TRBD2. CDR3 length: 17 residues. Germline CDR1 is SGHNT and CDR2 is YYREEE (reference sequence). The V gene end was trimmed by 2 bases and the J gene end by 4 bases; junction bases not matched to a gene: 9. Here the CDR3 reads CASSFGLADLSYNEQFF. Written as DNA, the CDR3 is TGTGCCAGCAGCTTCGGACTAGCGGACCTTTCGTACAATGAGCAGTTCTTC.

The chain uses TRBV7-9 and TRBJ2-2; D perhaps matches TRBD2 (7 bases). The germline gives CDR1 SEHNR, CDR2 FQNEAQ (reference sequence). Trimming took off 4 bases at V and 3 bases at J, with 12 bases between the two ends. There are 15 residues in the CDR3. This chain's CDR3 is CASSSPGGDTGELFF. The CDR3 DNA follows: TGTGCCAGCAGCTCCCCGGGGGGCGACACCGGGGAGCTGTTTTTT.

The chain recombines TRBV11-3 with TRBJ2-4; maybe TRBD1 (5 bases). Trimming shortened V by 5 bases and J by 3 bases, and 23 bases separated the two germline ends. The CDR3 contains 18 residues. Per the germline V gene, CDR1 is SGHNT and CDR2 is YENEEA. This CDR3 is CASSQTLREGEGKNIQYF. CDR3 in DNA: TGTGCCAGCAGCCAAACCCTTAGGGAAGGGGAAGGCAAAAACATTCAGTACTTC.

This chain connects TRBV10-3 to TRBJ1-5; weak D call: TRBD1 (6 bases). This CDR3 is built from 13 residues. The germline CDR1 and CDR2 sequences are ENHRY and SYGVKD. With 8 bases removed from V and 1 base from J, the gap between germline ends came to 9 bases. The CDR3, as DNA: TGTGCCATCCAGGACAGAAGCAATCAGCCCCAGCATTTT. This sequence encodes CAIQDRSNQPQHF.

The J gene is TRBJ2-2, the V gene TRBV6-4; D is unresolved. Between the trimmed V and J ends, which lost 0 bases and 2 bases, there was a span of 4 bases. This CDR3 contains 14 residues. The germline V gene has CDR1 MRHNA and CDR2 SNTAGT. The CDR3 protein is CASSDSDNTGELFF. CDR3 DNA sequence: TGTGCCAGCAGTGACTCGGACAACACCGGGGAGCTGTTTTTT.

This CDR3 reads CASSSPGGSSYNEQFF. The DNA of the CDR3 is TGCGCCAGCAGCTCCCCTGGCGGGAGCTCCTACAATGAGCAGTTCTTC. V gene TRBV5-1 combines with J gene TRBJ2-1, with 7 bases identical to TRBD2. V was pared by 3 bases and J by 0 bases, with 6 bases of the junction left unmatched. CDR3 length: 16 residues. The germline CDR1 and CDR2 sequences are SGHRS and YFSETQ.

This clone was seen a handful of times. The V and J genes are TRBV5-1 and TRBJ2-7; D is ambiguous. CDR1 and CDR2 from the germline V gene are SGHRS and YFSETQ. Trimming left V 4 bases short and J 0 bases short, with 14 bases between. The CDR3 has 15 amino acids. The CDR3 loop is CASSRRTESSYEQYF. CDR3 coding DNA: TGCGCCAGCAGCCGGCGGACGGAGAGCTCCTACGAGCAGTACTTC.

The chain has TRBV28 and TRBJ1-1, with 7 bases aligning to TRBD1. Trimming at V came to 6 bases and at J to 0 bases, leaving 7 bases not matched to a gene. This CDR3 comprises 15 residues. Germline V gene sequence: CDR1 MDHEN, CDR2 SYDVKM. For the CDR3, the DNA is TGTGCCAGCAGCCGACCCGGGACAGTGAACACTGAAGCTTTCTTT. Residues: CASSRPGTVNTEAFF.

J is TRBJ2-3 and V is TRBV7-9, with D possibly being TRBD2 (7 bases). The CDR3 is 14 residues long. The germline V gene encodes CDR1 SEHNR and CDR2 FQNEAQ (reference sequence). V was trimmed by 0 bases and J by 7 bases, leaving 11 bases between them. CDR3 in DNA: TGTGCCAGCAGCTTAGCGGGGGGGGCGAATACGCAGTATTTT. This codes for CASSLAGGANTQYF. Complete variable domain (other parts from reference TRBV7-9 and TRBJ2-3): DTGVSQNPRHKITKRGQNVTFRCDPISEHNRLYWYRQTLGQGPEFLTYFQNEAQLEKSRLLSDRFSAERPKGSFSTLEIQRTEQGDSAMYLCASSLAGGANTQYFGPGTRLTVL.

This clone was counted between two and nine times. CDR3 region: CASSYGSWNEQFF. CDR3 in DNA: TGTGCCAGCAGTTACGGGAGCTGGAATGAGCAGTTCTTC. This chain uses TRBV2 with TRBJ2-1; a possible D gene is TRBD2 (6 bases). V was trimmed by 5 bases and J by 7 bases, leaving 12 bases between them. The V gene's germline CDR1 is SNHLY and CDR2 FYNNEI. The CDR3 covers 13 residues.

In DNA form, the CDR3 reads TGTGCCAGCGACACCTACGGGGGGCTCTCAGATACGCAGTATTTT. Its translation is CASDTYGGLSDTQYF. V is TRBV7-9 and J is TRBJ2-3; a possible D gene is TRBD2 (7 bases). The CDR3 sequence is 15 residues long. Trimming stripped 8 bases from V and 4 bases from J, with 19 bases between. The germline gives CDR1 SEHNR, CDR2 FQNEAQ (reference sequence).

The chain couples TRBV5-6 to TRBJ2-7; D tentatively reads TRBD1 or TRBD2 (5 bases each). The germline CDR1 and CDR2 sequences are SGHDT and YYEEEE. V shed 1 base and J shed 4 bases, with 18 bases lying between them. The CDR3 sequence is 16 residues long. DNA for the CDR3: TGTGCCAGCAGCTTGTCCTCTTGGGGGTTAAGATACGAGCAGTACTTC. As protein: CASSLSSWGLRYEQYF.

This chain connects TRBV5-3 to TRBJ1-2; D remains ambiguous. TRBV5-3 is an ORF; its function is uncertain. V was shortened by 4 bases and J by 1 base, with 14 bases between the two germline ends. The CDR3 has 15 residues. This chain's CDR3 is CARSRMTRSNYGYTF. The CDR3 DNA follows: TGTGCCAGAAGCCGCATGACACGTAGTAACTATGGCTACACCTTC.

The CDR3 loop is CASSTQGSYGYTF. The CDR3 nucleotides read TGTGCCAGCAGTACACAGGGTTCCTATGGCTACACCTTC. The V and J genes are TRBV28 and TRBJ1-2; tentatively, D is TRBD1 (6 bases). The germline gives CDR1 MDHEN, CDR2 SYDVKM. Trimming took off 5 bases at V and 4 bases at J, with 11 bases between the two ends. The CDR3 runs 13 residues.

This clone showed up just a few times. The genes are TRBV6-5 and TRBJ2-7; tentatively, D is TRBD1 or TRBD2 (6 bases each). With 8 bases removed from V and 1 base from J, the gap between germline ends came to 15 bases. This CDR3 spans 14 amino acids. The germline V gene has CDR1 MNHEY and CDR2 SVGAGI. CDR3: CASGSGDTSYEQYF. The DNA of the CDR3 is TGTGCCAGCGGTTCGGGGGACACTTCCTACGAGCAGTACTTC.

The rearrangement joins TRBV6-5 to TRBJ2-7; no clear D. This CDR3 region has 12 residues. V was trimmed by 4 bases and J by 5 bases, leaving 9 bases between them. Looked up from germline, CDR1 is MNHEY and CDR2 is SVGAGI. The CDR3, as DNA: TGTGCCAGCAGTTCCTCTATCGACGAGCAGTACTTC. It encodes CASSSSIDEQYF.

CDR3: CAWSGPRDGNEKLFF. The CDR3 region has the DNA TGTGCCTGGAGTGGGCCCCGGGACGGTAATGAAAAACTGTTTTTT. V is TRBV30 and J is TRBJ1-4; TRBD1 is a possible D gene (5 bases). V was clipped by 1 base and J by 4 bases, with 13 bases between them. The germline gives CDR1 GTSNPN, CDR2 SVGIG (reference sequence). The CDR3 length is 15 residues.

The CDR3 nucleotides are TGTGCCAGCAGCGTAGGGGCCGAAAATCAGCCCCAGCATTTT. Its protein product is CASSVGAENQPQHF. The chain joins TRBV9 to TRBJ1-5; D remains ambiguous. The V end was cut by 0 bases, the J end by 4 bases, with 8 bases between. In germline, CDR1 is SGDLS, CDR2 YYNGEE. The CDR3 is made up of 14 amino acids.

The rearrangement uses TRBV11-2 and TRBJ2-7; the match to TRBD1 covers 7 bases. Looked up from germline, CDR1 is SGHAT and CDR2 is FQNNGV. Unmatched junction bases numbered 9, after V lost 6 bases and J lost 1 base. CDR3 length equals 15 residues. The CDR3 sequence: CASRRPGQRSYEQYF. CDR3 nucleotides: TGTGCCAGCAGACGCCCGGGACAGAGATCCTACGAGCAGTACTTC.

The chain couples TRBV10-2 to TRBJ2-2; 9 bases are shared with TRBD1. The junction had 9 bases not matched to a gene; V was cut back by 10 bases and J by 6 bases. The CDR3 loop spans 14 amino acids. The germline CDR1 and CDR2 sequences are WSHSY and SAAADI. The DNA of the CDR3 is TGCGCCACTCCGGGACAGGGTCTTTCCGGGGAGCTGTTTTTT. It encodes CATPGQGLSGELFF.